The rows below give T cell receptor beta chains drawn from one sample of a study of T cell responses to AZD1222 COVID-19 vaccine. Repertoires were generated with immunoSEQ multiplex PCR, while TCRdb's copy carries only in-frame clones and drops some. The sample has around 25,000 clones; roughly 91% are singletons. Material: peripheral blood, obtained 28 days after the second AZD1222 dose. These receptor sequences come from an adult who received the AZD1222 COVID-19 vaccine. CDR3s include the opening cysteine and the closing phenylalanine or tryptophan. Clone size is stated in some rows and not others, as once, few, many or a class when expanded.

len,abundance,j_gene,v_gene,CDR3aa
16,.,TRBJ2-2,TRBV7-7,CASSPKGQEDSGELFF
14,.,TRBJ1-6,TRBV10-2,CASSGDSRNSPLHF
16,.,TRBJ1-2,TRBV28,CASSLGGQGLSYGYTF
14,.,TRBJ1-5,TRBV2,CASRGTGQNQPQHF
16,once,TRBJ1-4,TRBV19,CASSRQGGPTNEKLFF
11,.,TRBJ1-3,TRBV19,CASIWGNTIYF
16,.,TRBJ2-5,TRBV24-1,CATSDPSPGVRETQYF
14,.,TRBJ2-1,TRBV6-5,CASSKIGTYNEQFF
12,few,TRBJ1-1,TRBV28,CASSWEDRAAFF
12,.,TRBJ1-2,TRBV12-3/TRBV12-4,CASSLDRNGYTF